These 32 T cell receptor beta chains were sequenced from one sample in a study of blood T cells in healthy people across ages. With a J-beta primer mix and a sample-barcoded 5' primer, a second PCR ran about 7 to 12 cycles. TCRdb fed the 5' RACE reads into MiXCR, producing one record per CDR3 protein. The sample yields roughly 1,500,000 distinct CDR3 sequences, about 40% seen once. Sequencing was performed on blood. These receptors originate from a woman under 30 in good health.

The rearrangement links TRBV3-1 to TRBJ2-7; D is perhaps TRBD2 (6 bases). This CDR3 region has 14 residues. V was clipped by 4 bases and J by 6 bases, with 16 bases between them. Germline CDR1 and CDR2: LGHDT and YNNKEL (reference sequence). The CDR3 loop reads CASSPRRAGSEQYF. CDR3 DNA sequence: TGTGCCAGCAGCCCTCGACGGGCGGGGTCCGAGCAGTACTTC.

Concerning this clonotype itself: One junction end does not reproduce the germline sequence, and a read error may be involved. This chain links TRBV4-1 with TRBJ1-1; D is unclear. Germline CDR1 is MGHRA and CDR2 is YSYEKL. The CDR3 extends over 13 amino acids. The CDR3 spells CAGREGGSGEAFF. CDR3 in DNA: TGCGCCGGCAGAGAAGGAGGGTCCGGTGAAGCTTTCTTT.

With regard to this clonotype: At one end, the junction sequence differs from germline, possibly due to a read error. The chain links TRBV5-1 to TRBJ2-1; D possibly corresponds to TRBD2 (5 bases). The CDR3 has 13 residues. From germline, CDR1 is SGHRS and CDR2 YFSETQ. The CDR3 nucleotides read TGCGCCGGCAGCACCTCCGGGAAAGCTGAGCAGTTCTTC. Translation gives CAGSTSGKAEQFF.

The CDR3 DNA reads TGTGCCAGCAGCCAAGAGGAAAGGGGTTACCCCGGGGAGCTGTTTTTT. Its translation is CASSQEERGYPGELFF. The genes are TRBV3-1 and TRBJ2-2; the D gene is possibly TRBD1 (5 bases). CDR1 and CDR2 from the germline V gene are LGHDT and YNNKEL (reference sequence). The CDR3 is made up of 16 amino acids. V lost 0 bases, J lost 6 bases, and 14 bases lay in between.

The CDR3 here is CASSQATVHISGYTF. The CDR3 nucleotides are TGCGCCAGCAGCCAAGCCACGGTCCACATTAGTGGCTACACCTTC. V and J are TRBV4-3 and TRBJ1-2; no firm D call. Germline values: CDR1 LGHNA, CDR2 YSLEER. The ends were cut back, 1 base at V and 7 bases at J, with 16 bases in the middle. This CDR3 comprises 15 residues.

This clonotype came up once. V and J are TRBV6-1 and TRBJ1-1; 9 positions agree with TRBD1. The CDR3 consists of 11 residues. Germline lookup yields CDR1 MNHNS and CDR2 SASEGT. With V trimmed by 6 bases and J by 12 bases, 5 bases remained unmatched. CDR3 amino acids: CASRGQGETFF. The CDR3 nucleotides read TGTGCCAGCAGGGGACAGGGAGAAACTTTCTTT.

The chain has TRBV2 and TRBJ2-1; the match to TRBD2 covers 9 bases. The J segment lost 5 bases and the V segment lost 6 bases, leaving 14 bases of the junction unmatched. Germline assignment: CDR1 SNHLY and CDR2 FYNNEI. The CDR3 covers 17 residues. CDR3 residues: CASSADHLAGRDNEQFF. DNA for the CDR3: TGTGCCAGCAGCGCGGACCATCTAGCGGGGCGTGACAATGAGCAGTTCTTC.

J is TRBJ1-1 and V is TRBV20-1; no reliable D call. V was clipped by 3 bases and J by 2 bases, with 7 bases between them. There are 12 residues in the CDR3. In germline, CDR1 is DFQATT, CDR2 SNEGSKA (reference sequence). CDR3 in amino acids: CSASWPNTEAFF. Here the CDR3 DNA reads TGCAGTGCTAGTTGGCCTAACACTGAAGCTTTCTTT.

V is TRBV20-1 and J is TRBJ2-7, with 13 bases lining up with TRBD2. V shed 2 bases, J shed 7 bases, and the junction held 14 bases outside the gene matches. The CDR3 length is 17 residues. Per the germline V gene, CDR1 is DFQATT and CDR2 is SNEGSKA (reference sequence). The CDR3 sequence: CSARSGLAGRGYNEQYF. DNA for the CDR3: TGCAGTGCTAGATCGGGACTAGCGGGAAGGGGCTACAATGAGCAGTACTTC.

The rearrangement links TRBV6-6 to TRBJ2-3; D is unclear. V was clipped by 6 bases and J by 8 bases, with 15 bases between them. The germline CDR1 and CDR2 sequences are MNHNY and SVGAGI (reference sequence). CDR3 length: 13 residues. The CDR3 loop reads CASSQEPPRTQYF. The CDR3 region has the DNA TGTGCCAGCAGCCAAGAACCCCCTCGTACGCAGTATTTT.

V is TRBV6-1 and J is TRBJ1-6; 7 bases map to TRBD1. The CDR3 covers 20 residues. CDR1 MNHNS and CDR2 SASEGT come from the germline V gene. J gave up 5 bases and V 6 bases, and 22 bases lay outside the gene matches. This CDR3 reads CASRSRTGTVLAQDNSPLHF. DNA of the CDR3: TGTGCCAGCAGATCCCGCACCGGGACAGTGCTTGCACAAGATAATTCACCCCTCCACTTT.

This clonotype showed up just a few times. J is TRBJ2-3 and V is TRBV3-1; possibly TRBD2 for D (5 bases). The CDR3 totals 13 residues. Germline V lookup: CDR1 LGHDT, CDR2 YNNKEL (reference sequence). The germline V and J ends were trimmed by 10 bases and 4 bases, with 15 bases remaining between them. CDR3 nucleotides: TGTGCCACCGGGATAGCCCCCGCAGATACGCAGTATTTT. As protein: CATGIAPADTQYF.

The CDR3, as DNA: TGTGCCAGCAGCCAAGATAGCACTAGCCAATTTTCCTACGAGCAGTACTTC. Translated: CASSQDSTSQFSYEQYF. The V gene is TRBV14, the J gene TRBJ2-7, with a tentative D call TRBD2 (6 bases). The germline CDR1 and CDR2 sequences are SGHDN and FVKESK. The length of the CDR3 is 17 residues. The V end lost 0 bases, the J end lost 1 base, and 16 bases lay between the germline ends. Looking up the rest from reference TRBV14 and TRBJ2-7 gives the full variable domain: EAGVTQFPSHSVIEKGQTVTLRCDPISGHDNLYWYRRVMGKEIKFLLHFVKESKQDESGMPNNRFLAERTGGTYSTLKVQPAELEDSGVYFCASSQDSTSQFSYEQYFGPGTRLTVT.

This clonotype was detected only a few times. The chain links TRBV27 to TRBJ2-1; no reliable D call. The germline CDR1 and CDR2 sequences are MNHEY and SMNVEV (reference sequence). Trimming shortened V by 5 bases and J by 4 bases, and 12 bases separated the two germline ends. This CDR3 is 14 amino acids long. This chain's CDR3 is CASSPGRFYNEQFF. Written as DNA, the CDR3 is TGTGCCAGCAGTCCCGGACGGTTTTACAATGAGCAGTTCTTC.

This clonotype showed up many times. The chain joins TRBV9 to TRBJ1-1, with D perhaps TRBD1 (6 bases). V was trimmed by 4 bases and J by 4 bases, leaving 11 bases between them. Per the germline V gene, CDR1 is SGDLS and CDR2 is YYNGEE. This CDR3 contains 13 residues. DNA of the CDR3: TGTGCCAGCAGCCAGGGGATTAGCACTGAAGCTTTCTTT. Residues: CASSQGISTEAFF.

A few counts support this clonotype. V is TRBV5-1 and J is TRBJ2-5; TRBD2 matches at 10 bases. Germline V CDR1 and CDR2: SGHRS, YFSETQ. V was clipped by 0 bases and J by 11 bases; unmatched bases: 19. The CDR3 covers 18 residues. The CDR3 here is CASSLESSGSGVRNEQYF. CDR3 DNA sequence: TGCGCCAGCAGCTTGGAGTCTAGCGGGAGTGGGGTCCGAAATGAGCAGTACTTC.

This clonotype was recorded a few times. The rearrangement links TRBV9 to TRBJ2-3, with TRBD2 matching over 11 bases. The CDR3 loop spans 16 amino acids. With V trimmed by 0 bases and J by 5 bases, 5 bases remained unmatched. CDR1 and CDR2 from the germline V gene are SGDLS and YYNGEE. For the CDR3, the DNA is TGTGCCAGCAGCGTAGTAGCGGGGGGGCCGGGAGATACGCAGTATTTT. Protein sequence: CASSVVAGGPGDTQYF. Drawing the rest from reference TRBV9 and TRBJ2-3, the complete variable domain is DSGVTQTPKHLITATGQRVTLRCSPRSGDLSVYWYQQSLDQGLQFLIQYYNGEERAKGNILERFSAQQFPDLHSELNLSSLELGDSALYFCASSVVAGGPGDTQYFGPGTRLTVL.

This clonotype was counted a few times. The chain couples TRBV11-2 to TRBJ2-3; 16 positions agree with TRBD2. The CDR3 spans 20 residues. J was trimmed by 1 base and V by 4 bases; bases with no gene match: 11. Germline V CDR1 and CDR2: SGHAT, FQNNGV. The CDR3 sequence is CASSSPGLAGGRTGTDTQYF. The CDR3 DNA reads as TGTGCCAGCAGCTCCCCGGGACTAGCGGGAGGGAGGACTGGCACAGATACGCAGTATTTT.

The chain has TRBV9 and TRBJ2-1; D is unclear. Trimming left V 5 bases short and J 7 bases short, with 16 bases between. This CDR3 spans 14 amino acids. Germline-derived CDR1 and CDR2 are SGDLS and YYNGEE. The CDR3 here is CASRGSGPDNEQFF. In nucleotides, the CDR3 is TGTGCCAGCAGGGGTTCAGGACCTGATAATGAGCAGTTCTTC.

The chain recombines TRBV9 with TRBJ1-2; TRBD1 agrees at 9 bases. Germline V gives CDR1 SGDLS, CDR2 YYNGEE. With 0 bases clipped from V and 6 bases from J, the junction kept 6 bases outside the gene matches. This CDR3 spans 15 amino acids. CDR3: CASSVGLTGGDGYTF. As DNA, the CDR3 is TGTGCCAGCAGCGTAGGGCTCACAGGGGGCGATGGCTACACCTTC.

V usage is TRBV25-1 and J usage is TRBJ2-7; perhaps TRBD1 as D (6 bases). V was pared by 4 bases and J by 2 bases, with 9 bases between. The CDR3 is 13 residues long. Germline V gives CDR1 MGHDK, CDR2 SYGVNS. CDR3 sequence reads: CASSAGHPYEQYF. CDR3 coding DNA: TGTGCCAGCAGTGCGGGACACCCCTACGAGCAGTACTTC.

The chain combines TRBV12-3 or TRBV12-4 with TRBJ2-5; 8 bases line up with TRBD2. This CDR3 has 16 amino acids. Trimming cost V 3 bases and J 11 bases; bases outside gene matches: 17. The CDR3 DNA follows: TGTGCCAGCAGTTTCCGGCTAGCGGGCTCCTACAATGAGCAGTACTTC. Encoded protein: CASSFRLAGSYNEQYF.

This clonotype was seen once. The chain combines TRBV7-2 with TRBJ2-1, with D possibly matching TRBD2 (6 bases). Germline V gene data show CDR1 as SGHTA and CDR2 as FQGNSA. V lost 5 bases to trimming and J lost 2 bases, with 13 bases between them. The CDR3 covers 15 residues. CDR3 region: CASSAHSGPYNEQFF. The CDR3 nucleotides read TGTGCCAGCAGCGCCCATAGCGGCCCCTACAATGAGCAGTTCTTC.

A word on this clonotype: This CDR3 is missing its conserved last phenylalanine or tryptophan, likely due to a read error. CDR3 in amino acids: CASSYSKLAGGPDYNEQFV. The CDR3 nucleotides read TGTGCCAGCAGTTACTCTAAGCTAGCGGGAGGGCCGGACTACAATGAGCAGTTCGTC. The rearrangement uses TRBV6-5 and TRBJ2-1; the match to TRBD2 covers 12 bases. J was trimmed by 3 bases and V by 0 bases; bases with no gene match: 9. The CDR3 spans 19 residues. The V gene's germline CDR1 is MNHEY and CDR2 SVGAGI.

The chain is built from TRBV6-1 and TRBJ2-7, with 8 nucleotides matching TRBD1. The V and J ends lost 4 bases and 2 bases, in that order; junction bases with no gene match: 10. Per germline, CDR1 MNHNS and CDR2 SASEGT. CDR3 length: 16 amino acids. CDR3 bases: TGTGCCAGCAGTGGGATTGAGACAGGGGTCACCTACGAGCAGTACTTC. It translates to CASSGIETGVTYEQYF.

The count of this clonotype is one. The chain combines TRBV3-1 with TRBJ1-1; D uncertain. Germline CDR1 reads LGHDT; CDR2 reads YNNKEL (reference sequence). This CDR3 has 12 amino acids. V shed 3 bases and J shed 3 bases, with 5 bases lying between them. In DNA, the CDR3 is TGTGCCAGCAGCCACCGGTACACTGAAGCTTTCTTT. Its protein is CASSHRYTEAFF. The full variable domain, completed using reference TRBV3-1 and TRBJ1-1, is DTAVSQTPKYLVTQMGNDKSIKCEQNLGHDTMYWYKQDSKKFLKIMFSYNNKELIINETVPNRFSPKSPDKAHLNLHINSLELGDSAVYFCASSHRYTEAFFGQGTRLTVV.

The chain uses TRBV6-6 and TRBJ1-5; D uncertain. With 7 bases removed from V and 0 bases from J, the gap between germline ends came to 10 bases. This CDR3 is 14 amino acids long. From germline, CDR1 is MNHNY and CDR2 SVGAGI (reference sequence). The DNA of the CDR3 is TGTGCCAGCAACTCCAGAAATAGCAATCAGCCCCAGCATTTT. Its protein product is CASNSRNSNQPQHF.

V is TRBV12-3 or TRBV12-4 and J is TRBJ1-2; no clear D. V lost 4 bases and J lost 8, with 11 bases in between. The CDR3 sequence is 12 residues long. The CDR3 region has the DNA TGTGCCAGCAGTTCCGGCGCGAAGGGCTACACCTTC. Its translation: CASSSGAKGYTF.

The V and J genes are TRBV27 and TRBJ1-2; D might be TRBD1 (5 bases). Trimming stripped 7 bases from V and 4 bases from J, with 16 bases between. The CDR3 extends over 14 amino acids. CDR1 and CDR2 (germline): MNHEY, SMNVEV (reference sequence). As DNA, the CDR3 is TGTGCCAGCACCAATACCGTGGGGACCTATGGCTACACCTTC. It encodes CASTNTVGTYGYTF.

The J gene is TRBJ1-2, the V gene TRBV20-1; TRBD1 might be the D (5 bases). Looked up from germline, CDR1 is DFQATT and CDR2 is SNEGSKA (reference sequence). V gave up 6 bases and J gave up 1 base, with 12 bases separating them. The CDR3 is 13 residues long. CDR3 protein: CSAGKGSNYGYTF. CDR3 in DNA: TGCAGTGCCGGGAAGGGGAGTAACTATGGCTACACCTTC.

This clonotype was seen a few times. The V gene is TRBV21-1, the J gene TRBJ2-1; no check of the table's D call, TRBD2, against the DNA was made. TRBV21-1 is reported as a pseudogene. The CDR3 has 17 residues. The CDR3 DNA reads TGTGCCAGCAGCAAAGAGTGGGCCGCAATTTCCTACAATGAGCAGTTCTTC. This sequence encodes CASSKEWAAISYNEQFF.

The genes are TRBV7-9 and TRBJ2-5; possibly TRBD2 for D (6 bases). V was trimmed by 5 bases and J by 7 bases, leaving 17 bases between them. The CDR3 loop spans 14 amino acids. Per germline, CDR1 SEHNR and CDR2 FQNEAQ (reference sequence). In nucleotides, the CDR3 is TGTGCCAGCAGCCCCTTCGGGGGAGAGGGGACCCAGTACTTC. It is translated as CASSPFGGEGTQYF. The full variable domain, rest sourced from reference TRBV7-9 and TRBJ2-5, is DTGVSQNPRHKITKRGQNVTFRCDPISEHNRLYWYRQTLGQGPEFLTYFQNEAQLEKSRLLSDRFSAERPKGSFSTLEIQRTEQGDSAMYLCASSPFGGEGTQYFGPGTRLLVL.